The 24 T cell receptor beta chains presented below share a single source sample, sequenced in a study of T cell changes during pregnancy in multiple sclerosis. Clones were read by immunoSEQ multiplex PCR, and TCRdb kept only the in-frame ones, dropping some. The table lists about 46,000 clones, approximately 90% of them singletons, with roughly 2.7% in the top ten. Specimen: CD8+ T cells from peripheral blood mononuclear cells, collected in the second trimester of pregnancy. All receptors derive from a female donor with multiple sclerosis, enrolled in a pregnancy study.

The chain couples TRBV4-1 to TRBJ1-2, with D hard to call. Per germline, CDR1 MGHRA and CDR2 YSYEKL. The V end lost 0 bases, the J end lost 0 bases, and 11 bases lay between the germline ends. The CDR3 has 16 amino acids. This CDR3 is CASSQDRGGTNYGYTF. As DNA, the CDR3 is TGCGCCAGCAGCCAAGATCGCGGAGGGACTAACTATGGCTACACCTTC.

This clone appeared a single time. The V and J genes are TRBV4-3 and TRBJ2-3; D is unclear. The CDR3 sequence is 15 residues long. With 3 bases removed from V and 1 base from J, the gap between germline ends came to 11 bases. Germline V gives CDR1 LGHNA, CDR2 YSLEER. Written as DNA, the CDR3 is TGCGCCAGCAGCCACGCGTTAGTGGGCACAGATACGCAGTATTTT. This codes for CASSHALVGTDTQYF.

The chain's CDR3 is CASSLTPTSGYNEQFF. CDR3 nucleotides: TGTGCCAGCAGCTTAACGCCGACTAGCGGATACAATGAGCAGTTCTTC. The V and J genes are TRBV7-3 and TRBJ2-1; TRBD2 aligns across 9 bases. Germline V gene sequence: CDR1 SGHTA, CDR2 FQGTGA. Losses at the gene ends were 0 bases for V and 4 bases for J; bases not matched to a gene: 4. This CDR3 region has 16 residues.

The CDR3 coding sequence is TGTGCCAGCAGCCAAGGACAGTATGAGCAGTTCTTC. It specifies CASSQGQYEQFF. This chain uses TRBV4-2 with TRBJ2-1; D perhaps matches TRBD1 (5 bases). This CDR3 region has 12 residues. CDR1 LGHNA and CDR2 YNFKEQ come from the germline V gene. With 1 base removed from V and 8 bases from J, the gap between germline ends came to 6 bases.

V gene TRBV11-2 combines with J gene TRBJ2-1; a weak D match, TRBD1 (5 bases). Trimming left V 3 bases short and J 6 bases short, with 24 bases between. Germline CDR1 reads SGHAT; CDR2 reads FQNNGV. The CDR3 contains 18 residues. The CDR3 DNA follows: TGTGCCAGCAGCTTGGTTCAGGGTATCCCTTTAAGGGGCAATGAGCAGTTCTTC. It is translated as CASSLVQGIPLRGNEQFF. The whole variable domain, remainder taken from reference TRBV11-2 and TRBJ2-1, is EAGVAQSPRYKIIEKRQSVAFWCNPISGHATLYWYQQILGQGPKLLIQFQNNGVVDDSQLPKDRFSAERLKGVDSTLKIQPAKLEDSAVYLCASSLVQGIPLRGNEQFFGPGTRLTVL.

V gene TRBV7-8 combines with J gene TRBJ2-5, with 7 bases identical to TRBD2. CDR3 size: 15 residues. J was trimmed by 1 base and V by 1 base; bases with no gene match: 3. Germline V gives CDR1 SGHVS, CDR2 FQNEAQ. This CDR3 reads CASSLVRGTQETQYF. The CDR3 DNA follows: TGTGCCAGCAGCTTAGTGCGGGGGACCCAAGAGACCCAGTACTTC.

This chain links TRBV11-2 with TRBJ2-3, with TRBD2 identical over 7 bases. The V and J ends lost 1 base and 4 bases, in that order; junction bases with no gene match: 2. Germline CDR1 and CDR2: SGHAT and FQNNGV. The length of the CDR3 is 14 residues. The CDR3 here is CASSLGAGADTQYF. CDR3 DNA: TGTGCCAGCAGCTTAGGTGCGGGGGCAGATACGCAGTATTTT. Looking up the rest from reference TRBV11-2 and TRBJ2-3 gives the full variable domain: EAGVAQSPRYKIIEKRQSVAFWCNPISGHATLYWYQQILGQGPKLLIQFQNNGVVDDSQLPKDRFSAERLKGVDSTLKIQPAKLEDSAVYLCASSLGAGADTQYFGPGTRLTVL.

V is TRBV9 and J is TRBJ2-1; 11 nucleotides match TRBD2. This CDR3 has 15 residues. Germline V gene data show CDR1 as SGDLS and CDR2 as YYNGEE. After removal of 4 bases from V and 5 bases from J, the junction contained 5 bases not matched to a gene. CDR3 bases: TGTGCCAGCAGCCCCCCTAGCGGGGGGCACAATGAGCAGTTCTTC. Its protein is CASSPPSGGHNEQFF.

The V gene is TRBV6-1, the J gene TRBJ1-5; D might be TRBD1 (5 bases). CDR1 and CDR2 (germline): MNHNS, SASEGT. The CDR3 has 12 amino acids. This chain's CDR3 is CALGEGNQPQHF. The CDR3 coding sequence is TGTGCACTAGGGGAGGGCAATCAGCCCCAGCATTTT.

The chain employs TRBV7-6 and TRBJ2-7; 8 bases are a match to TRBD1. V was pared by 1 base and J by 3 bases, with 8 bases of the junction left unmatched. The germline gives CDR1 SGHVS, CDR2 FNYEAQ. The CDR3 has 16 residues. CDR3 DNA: TGTGCCAGCAGCTTAGATCTACAGGGGGACAACTACGAGCAGTACTTC. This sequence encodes CASSLDLQGDNYEQYF.

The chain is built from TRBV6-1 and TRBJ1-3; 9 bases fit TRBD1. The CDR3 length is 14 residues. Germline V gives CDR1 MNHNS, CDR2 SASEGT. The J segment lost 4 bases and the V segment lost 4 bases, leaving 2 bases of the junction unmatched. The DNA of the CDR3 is TGTGCCAGCAGTGGGGGACAGGGAGGAAACACCATATATTTT. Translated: CASSGGQGGNTIYF.

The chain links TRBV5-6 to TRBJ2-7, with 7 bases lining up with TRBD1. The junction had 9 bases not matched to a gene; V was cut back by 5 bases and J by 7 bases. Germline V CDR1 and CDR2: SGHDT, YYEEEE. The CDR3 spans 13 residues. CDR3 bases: TGTGCCAGCAGAGGAGAACAGGGGAAAGAGCAGTACTTC. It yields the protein CASRGEQGKEQYF.

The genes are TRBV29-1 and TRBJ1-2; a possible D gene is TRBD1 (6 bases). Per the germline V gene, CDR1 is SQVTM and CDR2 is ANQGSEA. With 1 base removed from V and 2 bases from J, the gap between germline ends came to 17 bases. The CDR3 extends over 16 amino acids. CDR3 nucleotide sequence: TGCAGCGTTGAAGTTCCAAAGGGGGAATGGAACTATGGCTACACCTTC. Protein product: CSVEVPKGEWNYGYTF.

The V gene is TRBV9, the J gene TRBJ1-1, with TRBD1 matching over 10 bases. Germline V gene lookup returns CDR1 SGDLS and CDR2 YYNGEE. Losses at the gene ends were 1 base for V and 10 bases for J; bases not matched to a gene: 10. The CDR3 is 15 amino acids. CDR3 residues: CASSVSSGQGRVAFF. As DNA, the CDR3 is TGTGCCAGCAGCGTATCCTCGGGACAGGGGAGGGTAGCTTTCTTT.

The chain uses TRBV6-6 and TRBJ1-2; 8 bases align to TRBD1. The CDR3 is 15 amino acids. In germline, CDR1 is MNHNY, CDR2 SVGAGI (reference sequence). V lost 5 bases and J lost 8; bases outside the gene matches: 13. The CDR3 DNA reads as TGTGCCAGCAGTCCTAGCGGACAGGGAGGAGGCGGCTACACCTTC. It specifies CASSPSGQGGGGYTF.

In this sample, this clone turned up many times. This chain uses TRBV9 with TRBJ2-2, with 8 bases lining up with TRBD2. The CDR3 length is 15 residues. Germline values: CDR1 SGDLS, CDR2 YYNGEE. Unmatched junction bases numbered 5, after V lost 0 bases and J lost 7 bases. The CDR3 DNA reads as TGTGCCAGCAGCGTAGCGGGGGGGATCGGCGGGGAGCTGTTTTTT. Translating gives CASSVAGGIGGELFF.

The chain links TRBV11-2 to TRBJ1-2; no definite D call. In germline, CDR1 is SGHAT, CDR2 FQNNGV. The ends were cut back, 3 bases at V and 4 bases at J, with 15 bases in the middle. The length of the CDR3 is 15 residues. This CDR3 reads CASSFNPDLGYGYTF. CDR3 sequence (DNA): TGTGCCAGCAGCTTCAACCCTGACCTAGGCTATGGCTACACCTTC. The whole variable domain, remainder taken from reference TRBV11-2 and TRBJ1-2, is EAGVAQSPRYKIIEKRQSVAFWCNPISGHATLYWYQQILGQGPKLLIQFQNNGVVDDSQLPKDRFSAERLKGVDSTLKIQPAKLEDSAVYLCASSFNPDLGYGYTFGSGTRLTVV.

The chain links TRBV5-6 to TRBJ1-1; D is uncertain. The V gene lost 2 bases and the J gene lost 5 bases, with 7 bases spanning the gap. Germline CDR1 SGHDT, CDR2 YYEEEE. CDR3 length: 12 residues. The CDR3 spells CASSFLSTEAFF. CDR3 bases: TGTGCCAGCAGCTTCTTGAGTACTGAAGCTTTCTTT.

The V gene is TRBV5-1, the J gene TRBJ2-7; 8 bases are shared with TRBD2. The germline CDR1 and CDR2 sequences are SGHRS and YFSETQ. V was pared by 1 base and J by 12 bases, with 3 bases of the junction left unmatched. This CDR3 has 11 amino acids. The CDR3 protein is CASSLSGRVYF. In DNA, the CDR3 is TGCGCCAGCAGCTTGTCCGGGAGGGTGTACTTC.

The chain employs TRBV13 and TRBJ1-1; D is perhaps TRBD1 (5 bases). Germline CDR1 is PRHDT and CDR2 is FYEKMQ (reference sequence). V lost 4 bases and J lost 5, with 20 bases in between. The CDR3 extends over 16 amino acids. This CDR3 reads CASSWEIGGGRTEAFF. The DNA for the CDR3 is TGTGCCAGCAGCTGGGAGATAGGCGGGGGGAGGACTGAAGCTTTCTTT.

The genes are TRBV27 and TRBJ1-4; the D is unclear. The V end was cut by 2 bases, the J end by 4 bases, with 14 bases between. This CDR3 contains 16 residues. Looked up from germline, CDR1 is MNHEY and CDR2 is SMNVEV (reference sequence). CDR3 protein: CASSLSFSKLNEKLFF. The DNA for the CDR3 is TGTGCCAGCAGTTTAAGTTTCTCGAAACTTAATGAAAAACTGTTTTTT. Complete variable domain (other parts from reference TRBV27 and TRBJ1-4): EAQVTQNPRYLITVTGKKLTVTCSQNMNHEYMSWYRQDPGLGLRQIYYSMNVEVTDKGDVPEGYKVSRKEKRNFPLILESPSPNQTSLYFCASSLSFSKLNEKLFFGSGTQLSVL.

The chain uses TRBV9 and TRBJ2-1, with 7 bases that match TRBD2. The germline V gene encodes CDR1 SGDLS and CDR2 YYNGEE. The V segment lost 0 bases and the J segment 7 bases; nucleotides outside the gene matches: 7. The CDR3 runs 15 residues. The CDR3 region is CASSVGGGSGNEQFF. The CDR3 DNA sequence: TGTGCCAGCAGCGTAGGGGGGGGGTCGGGGAATGAGCAGTTCTTC.

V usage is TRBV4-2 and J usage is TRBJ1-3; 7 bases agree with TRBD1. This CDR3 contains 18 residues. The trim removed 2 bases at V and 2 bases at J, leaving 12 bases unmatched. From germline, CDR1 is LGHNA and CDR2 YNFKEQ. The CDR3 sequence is CASSQPLRTGTAGNTIYF. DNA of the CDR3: TGTGCCAGCAGCCAACCACTGCGCACGGGGACAGCTGGAAACACCATATATTTT.

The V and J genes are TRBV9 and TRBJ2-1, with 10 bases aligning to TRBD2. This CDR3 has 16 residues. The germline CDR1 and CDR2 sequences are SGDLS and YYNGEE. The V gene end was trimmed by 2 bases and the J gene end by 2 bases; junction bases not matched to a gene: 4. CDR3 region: CASSVKSGGAYNEQFF. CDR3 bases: TGTGCCAGCAGCGTTAAAAGCGGGGGGGCCTACAATGAGCAGTTCTTC.